Below are 30 T cell receptor beta chains sequenced from a single sample in a study of blood T cell repertoires in COVID-19 (dated by TCRdb to the early 2020s). Library creation used the immunoSEQ multiplex PCR assay. The table comes from immuneACCESS by way of TCRdb, which keeps in-frame sequences with V and J called. Part of the clones is missing from these tables; in studies checked, under half for an unresolved V gene and the rest for unknown reasons. Recorded for this sample are 200,000 or so clones; about nine tenths of them occurred a single time. The ten largest clones represent roughly 7.1% of the sample. Source material: PBMCs or T cells enriched from blood (not recorded which). These receptor sequences come from a man under 40 in a cohort exposed to, infected with or recovered from COVID-19 (not recorded which).

J is TRBJ1-1 and V is TRBV7-9; 8 bases align to TRBD1. Germline trimming cut 2 bases from V and 6 bases from J; bases unmatched to any gene: 5. Per the germline V gene, CDR1 is SEHNR and CDR2 is FQNEAQ (reference sequence). There are 14 residues in the CDR3. The CDR3 bases are TGTGCCAGCAGCTTACATCAGGGGGCCCCTGAAGCTTTCTTT. Translation gives CASSLHQGAPEAFF.

This chain uses TRBV24-1 with TRBJ2-3; TRBD1 aligns across 7 bases. Germline V gene sequence: CDR1 KGHDR, CDR2 SFDVKD. The junction had 1 base not matched to a gene; V was cut back by 0 bases and J by 2 bases. The CDR3 is 15 residues long. The CDR3, as DNA: TGTGCCACCAGTGATTTGCAGGGGGACACAGATACGCAGTATTTT. It specifies CATSDLQGDTDTQYF.

This clone came up once. This chain connects TRBV10-3 to TRBJ1-5; D may be TRBD1 (6 bases). The CDR3 consists of 16 residues. CDR1 is ENHRY, CDR2 SYGVKD, per germline. V was clipped by 2 bases and J by 0 bases, with 11 bases between them. The CDR3 nucleotides read TGTGCCATCAGTGAGCCAGGGACATATAGCAATCAGCCCCAGCATTTT. It yields the protein CAISEPGTYSNQPQHF.

V and J are TRBV27 and TRBJ2-7; 12 nucleotides match TRBD1. V lost 5 bases to trimming and J lost 7 bases; unmatched junction nucleotides: 9. Germline CDR1 reads MNHEY; CDR2 reads SMNVEV (reference sequence). The CDR3 has 15 residues. The CDR3 nucleotides are TGTGCCAGCAGTCAAACGAGGGACAGGGGGCGGGAGCAGTACTTC. This translates into CASSQTRDRGREQYF.

The chain recombines TRBV4-3 with TRBJ2-1; possibly TRBD2 for D (6 bases). CDR1 is LGHNA, CDR2 YSLEER, per germline. CDR3 length: 15 amino acids. Deletions cut 1 base from V and 9 bases from J, with 16 bases between. The CDR3 nucleotides read TGCGCCAGCAGCCAAGTGTCCGCTGGGCGGGGTGAGCAGTTCTTC. This sequence encodes CASSQVSAGRGEQFF.

The chain joins TRBV7-9 to TRBJ2-7; D possibly corresponds to TRBD2 (5 bases). Germline-derived CDR1 and CDR2 are SEHNR and FQNEAQ (reference sequence). The CDR3 covers 15 residues. V was clipped by 1 base and J by 3 bases, with 13 bases between them. The DNA of the CDR3 is TGTGCCAGCAGCTTAGAACGGCTAGCCCTCTACGAGCAGTACTTC. Its protein is CASSLERLALYEQYF.

The rearrangement joins TRBV7-9 to TRBJ2-3; TRBD1 is a possible D gene (6 bases). Germline values: CDR1 SEHNR, CDR2 FQNEAQ (reference sequence). Deletions cut 3 bases from V and 5 bases from J, with 12 bases between. The length of the CDR3 is 14 residues. The CDR3 nucleotides read TGTGCCAGCAGCTTCGTCCGGGACAAAGATACGCAGTATTTT. Protein product: CASSFVRDKDTQYF. The full variable domain, its missing parts supplied by reference TRBV7-9 and TRBJ2-3, is DTGVSQNPRHKITKRGQNVTFRCDPISEHNRLYWYRQTLGQGPEFLTYFQNEAQLEKSRLLSDRFSAERPKGSFSTLEIQRTEQGDSAMYLCASSFVRDKDTQYFGPGTRLTVL.

The chain links TRBV7-8 to TRBJ2-3, with D possibly being TRBD2 (7 bases). CDR3 length equals 16 residues. Germline V gene data show CDR1 as SGHVS and CDR2 as FQNEAQ. Deletions cut 0 bases from V and 0 bases from J, with 10 bases between. In nucleotides, the CDR3 is TGTGCCAGCAGCTTAGCGCGGGGGCACAGCACAGATACGCAGTATTTT. Its protein product is CASSLARGHSTDTQYF.

The rearrangement uses TRBV3-1 (or the pseudogene TRBV3-2) and TRBJ2-7; D might be TRBD1 (5 bases). Trimming pared 1 base from V and 2 bases from J, leaving 6 bases between. From germline, CDR1 is LGHDT and CDR2 YNNKEL (reference sequence). CDR3 length: 13 residues. CDR3 amino acids: CASSQAGTYEQYF. The CDR3 coding sequence is TGTGCCAGCAGCCAAGCAGGGACCTACGAGCAGTACTTC.

The chain combines TRBV28 with TRBJ1-1; 9 bases align to TRBD1. V was pared by 4 bases and J by 1 base, with 13 bases of the junction left unmatched. The CDR3 totals 18 residues. CDR1 and CDR2 (germline): MDHEN, SYDVKM. In nucleotides, the CDR3 is TGTGCCAGCAGTTCCTTATCCCGGGACAGGGTTGGGAACACTGAAGCTTTCTTT. This gives the protein CASSSLSRDRVGNTEAFF.

This chain connects TRBV7-9 to TRBJ1-3; a weak D match, TRBD1 (6 bases). Germline CDR1 and CDR2: SEHNR and FQNEAQ (reference sequence). V was trimmed by 5 bases and J by 3 bases, leaving 14 bases between them. The CDR3 runs to 15 residues. CDR3 amino acids: CASSRGAASGNTIYF. The CDR3 DNA reads TGTGCCAGCAGCCGGGGGGCTGCAAGTGGAAACACCATATATTTT.

The chain recombines TRBV24-1 with TRBJ2-2; tentatively, D is TRBD1 (6 bases). CDR1 and CDR2 from the germline V gene are KGHDR and SFDVKD. The CDR3 has 13 residues. Trimming removed 7 bases from V and 1 base from J, with 6 bases in between. The CDR3 DNA is TGTGCCACCAGGGACAGGAACACCGGGGAGCTGTTTTTT. Amino acid sequence: CATRDRNTGELFF.

V is TRBV4-1 and J is TRBJ2-1, with 11 nucleotides matching TRBD2. CDR3 length equals 18 residues. V shed 0 bases, J shed 4 bases, and the junction held 8 bases outside the gene matches. CDR1 MGHRA and CDR2 YSYEKL come from the germline V gene. This chain's CDR3 is CASSQDPLAGGGYNEQFF. For the CDR3, the DNA is TGCGCCAGCAGCCAAGATCCGCTAGCGGGAGGTGGGTACAATGAGCAGTTCTTC.

This clone was detected only once. The gene calls are TRBV19 and TRBJ1-1; the D gene is possibly TRBD1 (5 bases). The germline CDR1 and CDR2 sequences are LNHDA and SQIVND (reference sequence). The CDR3 contains 15 residues. Trimming pared 3 bases from V and 4 bases from J, leaving 15 bases between. CDR3 coding DNA: TGTGCCAGTAGTATCTATTCGCAGGGTTCCACTGAAGCTTTCTTT. As protein: CASSIYSQGSTEAFF.

This clone was observed a handful of times. This sequence joins TRBV28 and TRBJ1-1; D is ambiguous. This CDR3 has 12 residues. Trimming pared 6 bases from V and 2 bases from J, leaving 7 bases between. Germline-derived CDR1 and CDR2 are MDHEN and SYDVKM. Here the CDR3 reads CASSPINTEAFF. The CDR3 nucleotides read TGTGCCAGCAGCCCTATAAACACTGAAGCTTTCTTT.

The chain combines TRBV7-6 with TRBJ2-7; 7 bases map to TRBD2. The CDR3 runs 14 residues. Looked up from germline, CDR1 is SGHVS and CDR2 is FNYEAQ. V lost 5 bases, J lost 3 bases, and 7 bases stayed unmatched. DNA of the CDR3: TGTGCCAGCAGCCTAATGGGGGGGAGCTACGAGCAGTACTTC. It encodes CASSLMGGSYEQYF.

The chain joins TRBV20-1 to TRBJ1-1; D is undetermined. The CDR3 sequence is 11 residues long. Germline-derived CDR1 and CDR2 are DFQATT and SNEGSKA (reference sequence). The V end lost 5 bases, the J end lost 5 bases, and 9 bases lay between the germline ends. As DNA, the CDR3 is TGCAGTGCTCCGGGAGCGACTGAAGCTTTCTTT. Translating it yields CSAPGATEAFF.

This sequence joins TRBV24-1 and TRBJ2-4; no definite D call. Trimming pared 1 base from V and 7 bases from J, leaving 4 bases between. The CDR3 has 12 residues. Per germline, CDR1 KGHDR and CDR2 SFDVKD. CDR3 region: CATSDFMNIQYF. For the CDR3, the DNA is TGTGCCACCAGTGATTTTATGAACATTCAGTACTTC.

The chain uses TRBV5-6 and TRBJ2-7; D may be TRBD1 (5 bases). Trimming cost V 1 base and J 5 bases, with 10 bases left between them. The CDR3 runs 13 residues. Germline V lookup: CDR1 SGHDT, CDR2 YYEEEE. This CDR3 is CASSLTRAHEQYF. DNA of the CDR3: TGTGCCAGCAGCTTGACCAGGGCCCACGAGCAGTACTTC.

The chain combines TRBV10-3 with TRBJ1-2, with unresolved D. The CDR3 contains 14 residues. CDR1 and CDR2 from the germline V gene are ENHRY and SYGVKD. Trimming took off 3 bases at V and 4 bases at J, with 12 bases between the two ends. In DNA form, the CDR3 reads TGTGCCATCAGTGATGAACAGCTCAGCTATGGCTACACCTTC. Its protein is CAISDEQLSYGYTF.

This clone was seen once. The chain combines TRBV4-3 with TRBJ2-1; D is unresolved. The CDR3 sequence is 15 residues long. Germline CDR1 is LGHNA and CDR2 is YSLEER. V lost 0 bases and J 5 bases, leaving 11 bases between the germline ends. The CDR3 reads CASSQDPRVNNEQFF. DNA for the CDR3: TGCGCCAGCAGCCAAGATCCTCGGGTGAACAATGAGCAGTTCTTC.

V gene TRBV14 combines with J gene TRBJ2-1; 9 bases line up with TRBD2. The V segment lost 4 bases and the J segment 6 bases; nucleotides outside the gene matches: 10. This CDR3 has 16 residues. In germline, CDR1 is SGHDN, CDR2 FVKESK. The CDR3 DNA sequence: TGTGCCAGCAGCCCCTCAGGAGCGGGAGGTTTCAATGAGCAGTTCTTC. It codes for CASSPSGAGGFNEQFF.

This clone was counted between two and nine times. The rearrangement joins TRBV28 to TRBJ1-2, with D unclear. This CDR3 spans 12 amino acids. Germline CDR1 and CDR2: MDHEN and SYDVKM. The germline V and J ends were trimmed by 1 base and 4 bases, with 4 bases remaining between them. The CDR3 region is CASSLSSYGYTF. In DNA form, the CDR3 reads TGTGCCAGCAGTTTATCCTCCTATGGCTACACCTTC.

The chain has TRBV19 and TRBJ2-7; tentatively, D is TRBD2 (6 bases). The CDR3 is made up of 14 amino acids. CDR1 is LNHDA, CDR2 SQIVND, per germline (reference sequence). Trimming shortened V by 5 bases and J by 6 bases, and 17 bases separated the two germline ends. As DNA, the CDR3 is TGTGCCAGTAGTCTGTCGGACGGAGGGTTCGAGCAGTACTTC. Amino acid sequence: CASSLSDGGFEQYF.

CDR3 nucleotide sequence: TGCGCCAGCACCGCTAGCGGGAGTTGGGAGACCCAGTACTTC. Its protein is CASTASGSWETQYF. The chain uses TRBV5-1 and TRBJ2-5; 10 bases are shared with TRBD2. Trimming removed 6 bases from V and 5 bases from J; junction bases left unmatched: 7. Germline V CDR1 and CDR2: SGHRS, YFSETQ. This CDR3 has 14 amino acids.

The count of this clone is one. The J gene is TRBJ1-1, the V gene TRBV12-3 or TRBV12-4, with D possibly being TRBD1 (5 bases). The CDR3 covers 13 residues. Trimming pared 3 bases from V and 4 bases from J, leaving 9 bases between. CDR3 DNA: TGTGCCAGCAGTTTGCAGGGAGGCACTGAAGCTTTCTTT. Its translation: CASSLQGGTEAFF.

The chain couples TRBV28 to TRBJ1-1, with 11 nucleotides matching TRBD1. CDR1 is MDHEN and CDR2 is SYDVKM in the germline V gene. V trimming: 6 bases; J trimming: 4 bases; junction bases outside the gene matches: 7. This CDR3 has 15 residues. CDR3 sequence: CASRKEGTGGTEAFF. CDR3 DNA sequence: TGTGCCAGCAGGAAAGAAGGGACAGGGGGCACTGAAGCTTTCTTT.

The CDR3 bases are TGTGCCAGCAGCCCGAGACTAGCGGGAGGACGCACAGATACGCAGTATTTT. Encoded protein: CASSPRLAGGRTDTQYF. This chain links TRBV5-4 with TRBJ2-3; 13 nucleotides agree with TRBD2. The CDR3 spans 17 residues. The V gene end was trimmed by 4 bases and the J gene end by 1 base; junction bases not matched to a gene: 6. CDR1 is SGHNT and CDR2 is YYREEE in the germline V gene (reference sequence).

The genes are TRBV6-2 or TRBV6-3 and TRBJ1-5; TRBD1 matches 10 bases. V gave up 2 bases and J gave up 0 bases; unmatched junction bases: 10. Germline V gene lookup returns CDR1 MNHEY and CDR2 SVGEGT. This CDR3 comprises 19 residues. The CDR3 region has the DNA TGTGCCAGCAGTTACGGACCGGGACAGGGGACATATAGCAATCAGCCCCAGCATTTT. Translating gives CASSYGPGQGTYSNQPQHF.

This clone was counted a single time. V usage is TRBV3-1 (or the pseudogene TRBV3-2) and J usage is TRBJ1-2; TRBD1 aligns across 9 bases. From germline, CDR1 is LGHDT and CDR2 YNNKEL (reference sequence). The V and J ends lost 4 bases and 5 bases, in that order; junction bases with no gene match: 11. This CDR3 spans 16 amino acids. As DNA, the CDR3 is TGTGCCAGCAGCCCCGGACAGGGGCCCAACTCGTATGGCTACACCTTC. This encodes CASSPGQGPNSYGYTF.